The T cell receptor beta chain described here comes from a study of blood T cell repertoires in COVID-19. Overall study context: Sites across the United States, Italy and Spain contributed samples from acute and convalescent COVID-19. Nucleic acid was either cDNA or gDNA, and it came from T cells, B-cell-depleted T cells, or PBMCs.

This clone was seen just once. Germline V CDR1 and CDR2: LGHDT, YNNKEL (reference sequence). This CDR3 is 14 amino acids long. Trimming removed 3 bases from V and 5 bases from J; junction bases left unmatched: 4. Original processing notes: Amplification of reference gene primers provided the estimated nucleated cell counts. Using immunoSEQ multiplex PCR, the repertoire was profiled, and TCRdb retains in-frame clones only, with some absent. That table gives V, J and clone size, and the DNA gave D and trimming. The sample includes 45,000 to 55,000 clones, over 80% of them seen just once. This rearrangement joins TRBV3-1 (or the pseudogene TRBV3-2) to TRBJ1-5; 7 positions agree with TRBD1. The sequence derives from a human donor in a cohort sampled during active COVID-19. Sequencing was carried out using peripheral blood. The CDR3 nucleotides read TGTGCCAGCAGCCACAGGACAGGCGATCAGCCCCAGCATTTT. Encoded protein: CASSHRTGDQPQHF.